The 23 T cell receptor beta chains below were found in one sample sequenced in a study of CXCR3-negative and CXCR3-positive naive CD8 T cells. Carrying UMI labels, the TRB cDNA libraries were prepared through 5' RACE. TCRdb reprocessed the 5' RACE reads and reports one entry per CDR3 protein, with no DNA. The data include some 61,000 distinct CDR3 sequences; the top ten clones carry more than 4%. Sequencing was performed on naive CXCR3- CD8+ T cells from blood. The subset is: CD45RO-CCR7+CD27+CD95- naive CD8+ T cells lacking CXCR3 (TNR3-). Receptors originate from a human donor in good health. Some clones in this sample may be carry-over from other donors' samples.

This sequence joins TRBV7-9 and TRBJ1-5; the D gene TCRdb calls, TRBD1, cannot be checked with no DNA. The CDR3 runs 14 residues. Looked up from germline, CDR1 is SEHNR and CDR2 is FQNEAQ (reference sequence). CDR3 loop: CASSPLTGLRSQHF.

This chain joins TRBV28 and TRBJ2-3; TCRdb gives TRBD1 as the D gene, but with no DNA this cannot be confirmed. Looked up from germline, CDR1 is MDHEN and CDR2 is SYDVKM. CDR3 length: 16 residues. This CDR3 is CASSLEGASFTDTQYF.

The rearrangement joins TRBV27 to TRBJ1-1; checking the TCRdb D call of TRBD1 is not possible without DNA. The germline V gene has CDR1 MNHEY and CDR2 SMNVEV (reference sequence). The CDR3 totals 14 residues. The CDR3 spells CASSFNGGNTEAFF.

V usage is TRBV2 and J usage is TRBJ2-4; TCRdb selects TRBD2, and the lack of DNA leaves this call unchecked. CDR3 length: 16 residues. Germline V lookup: CDR1 SNHLY, CDR2 FYNNEI. This CDR3 reads CASSDLAGDVKNIQYF.

The rearrangement uses TRBV6-2 or TRBV6-3 and TRBJ2-5. CDR3 length equals 13 residues. From germline, CDR1 is MNHEY and CDR2 SVGEGT. The CDR3 loop reads CANSARYQETQYF.

The chain combines TRBV16 with TRBJ1-5. The CDR3 sequence is 17 residues long. CDR1 and CDR2 (germline): KGHSY, FQNENV. The CDR3 loop is CASSQSVAAVALEPQHF.

The chain carries TRBV28 and TRBJ2-1. The length of the CDR3 is 12 residues. The germline V gene has CDR1 MDHEN and CDR2 SYDVKM. CDR3 in amino acids: CASSLAHNEQFF.

The genes are TRBV29-1 and TRBJ2-7; the D call of TRBD2 rests on TCRdb alone, since no DNA is present to check it. The length of the CDR3 is 14 residues. Germline V gene data show CDR1 as SQVTM and CDR2 as ANQGSEA. CDR3 sequence: CSVGPSGDSYEQYF.

The chain has TRBV29-1 and TRBJ1-2. The CDR3 extends over 15 amino acids. Germline V gives CDR1 SQVTM, CDR2 ANQGSEA. This CDR3 reads CSGYTTDSGNYGYTF.

The V and J genes are TRBV19 and TRBJ2-1. This CDR3 has 15 amino acids. Germline lookup yields CDR1 LNHDA and CDR2 SQIVND (reference sequence). CDR3 protein: CASSNNSYFYNEQFF.

The chain is built from TRBV7-2 and TRBJ1-1; checking the TCRdb D call of TRBD1 is not possible without DNA. The CDR3 sequence is 18 residues long. CDR1 and CDR2 (germline): SGHTA, FQGNSA. The CDR3 here is CASSSNSITGGDNTEAFF.

The rearrangement uses TRBV7-3 and TRBJ2-1. The CDR3 runs to 15 residues. Germline V gene sequence: CDR1 SGHTA, CDR2 FQGTGA. CDR3 protein: CASSLLLALQSEQFF.

The CDR3 sequence is CAIKNRGDDEQYF. The rearrangement links TRBV10-3 to TRBJ2-7; TCRdb outputs TRBD1, but without DNA this stays unchecked. Germline CDR1 and CDR2: ENHRY and SYGVKD. CDR3 size: 13 residues.

The CDR3 spells CASSQEGGRRVYSEQFF. The chain employs TRBV3-1 and TRBJ2-1; TCRdb calls TRBD2, which cannot be checked without DNA. Germline V lookup: CDR1 LGHDT, CDR2 YNNKEL (reference sequence). This CDR3 is built from 17 residues.

This chain uses TRBV7-2 with TRBJ2-1; the TCRdb D gene call, TRBD2, has no DNA to confirm it. Germline-derived CDR1 and CDR2 are SGHTA and FQGNSA. CDR3 size: 16 residues. CDR3 sequence: CASSLEPGLANNEQFF.

This chain uses TRBV7-2 with TRBJ2-3. Per germline, CDR1 SGHTA and CDR2 FQGNSA. This CDR3 spans 12 amino acids. The CDR3 here is CASSFSTDTQYF.

V gene TRBV29-1 combines with J gene TRBJ2-3. Germline CDR1 and CDR2: SQVTM and ANQGSEA. This CDR3 contains 13 residues. The CDR3 sequence is CSVEAVRTDTQYF.

CDR3 protein: CASTQEDYEQYF. The rearrangement uses TRBV5-5 and TRBJ2-7. CDR3 length: 12 amino acids. Germline CDR1 SGHKS, CDR2 YYEKEE (reference sequence).

Frequency places this clonotype as medium-sized (0.01 to 0.1%). This rearrangement joins TRBV11-3 to TRBJ2-3; lacking DNA, the TRBD2 call made by TCRdb goes unchecked. This CDR3 contains 16 residues. Germline-derived CDR1 and CDR2 are SGHNT and YENEEA. CDR3 residues: CASSLAPAGGLDTQYF.

This rearrangement joins TRBV7-6 to TRBJ2-5; lacking DNA, the TRBD1 call made by TCRdb goes unchecked. Germline assignment: CDR1 SGHVS and CDR2 FNYEAQ. This CDR3 comprises 15 residues. CDR3 region: CASSSRTGMMETQYF.

V usage is TRBV27 and J usage is TRBJ1-1. Germline V gene sequence: CDR1 MNHEY, CDR2 SMNVEV (reference sequence). The CDR3 runs 16 residues. This CDR3 is CASSLSDTGGVTEAFF.

The V gene is TRBV29-1, the J gene TRBJ2-5; the D call of TRBD1 rests on TCRdb alone, since no DNA is present to check it. The CDR3 is made up of 14 amino acids. Germline values: CDR1 SQVTM, CDR2 ANQGSEA. CDR3 sequence reads: CSVEGAGDQETQYF.

The rearrangement uses TRBV6-6 and TRBJ2-6; lacking DNA, the TRBD1 call made by TCRdb goes unchecked. The CDR3 runs 16 residues. Germline lookup yields CDR1 MNHNY and CDR2 SVGAGI (reference sequence). The CDR3 sequence is CASSSGTPSGANVLTF.